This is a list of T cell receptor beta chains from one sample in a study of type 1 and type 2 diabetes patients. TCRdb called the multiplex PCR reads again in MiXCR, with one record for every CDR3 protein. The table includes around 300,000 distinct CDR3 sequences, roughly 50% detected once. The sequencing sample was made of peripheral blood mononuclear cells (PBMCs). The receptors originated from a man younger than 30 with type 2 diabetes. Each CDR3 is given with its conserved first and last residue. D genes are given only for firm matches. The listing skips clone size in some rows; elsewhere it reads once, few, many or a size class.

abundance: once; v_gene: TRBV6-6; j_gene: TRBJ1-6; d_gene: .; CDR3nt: TGTGCCAGCTCGACCGACATAGCTAATTCACCCCTCCACTTT; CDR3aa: CASSTDIANSPLHF
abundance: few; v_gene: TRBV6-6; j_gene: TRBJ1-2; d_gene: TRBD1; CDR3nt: TGTGCCAGCCGAGGGACAGGGACTAACTATGGCTACACCTTC; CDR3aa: CASRGTGTNYGYTF
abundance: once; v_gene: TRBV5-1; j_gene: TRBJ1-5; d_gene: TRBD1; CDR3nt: TGCGCCAGCATTGGGACAGGGCTCAATCAGCCCCAGCATTTT; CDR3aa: CASIGTGLNQPQHF
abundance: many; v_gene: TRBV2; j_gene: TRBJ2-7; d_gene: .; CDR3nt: TGTGCCAGCACAAGTGACGGCCTAGGGCAGTACTTC; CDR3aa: CASTSDGLGQYF
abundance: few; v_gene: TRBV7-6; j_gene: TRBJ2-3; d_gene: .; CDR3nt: TGTGCCAGCAGCTTAGACCCGGGGGTAGGGGATACGCAGTATTTT; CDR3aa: CASSLDPGVGDTQYF
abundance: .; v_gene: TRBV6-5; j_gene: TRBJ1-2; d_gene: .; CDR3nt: TGTGCCAGCATGCAGGGCGGCTATGGCTACACCTTC; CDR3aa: CASMQGGYGYTF
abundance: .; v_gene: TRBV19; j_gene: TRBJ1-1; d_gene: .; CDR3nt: TGTGCCAGTAGTCGACTCGGGGGGGACACTGAAGCTTTCTTT; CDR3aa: CASSRLGGDTEAFF
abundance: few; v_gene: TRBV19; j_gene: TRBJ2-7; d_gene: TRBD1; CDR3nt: TGTGCCAGTTCTCCGGGACAGTGGACCTACGAGCAGTACTTC; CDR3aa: CASSPGQWTYEQYF
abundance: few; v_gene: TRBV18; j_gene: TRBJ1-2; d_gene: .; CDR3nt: TGTGCCAGCAGACTCAGGGATGGCTACACCTTC; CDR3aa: CASRLRDGYTF
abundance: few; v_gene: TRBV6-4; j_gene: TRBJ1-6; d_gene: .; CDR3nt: TGTGCCAGCAGTGAGCATTCGCCTCCAGGACGTCAGTGTTCACCCCTCCACTTT; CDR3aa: CASSEHSPPGRQCSPLHF
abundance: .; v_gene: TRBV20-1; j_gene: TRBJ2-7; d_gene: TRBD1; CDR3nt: TGCAGTGCTACCCCTCAATCACAGGGACAGCCAAAAGGGGAGCAGTACTTC; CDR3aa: CSATPQSQGQPKGEQYF
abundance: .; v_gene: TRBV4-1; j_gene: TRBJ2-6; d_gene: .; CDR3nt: TGCGCCAGCAGCCAGGCCTGGGGGGCTGGGGCCAACGTCCTGACTTTC; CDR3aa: CASSQAWGAGANVLTF
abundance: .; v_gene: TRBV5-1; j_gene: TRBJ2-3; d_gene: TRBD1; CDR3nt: TGCGCCAGCACTCGGACAGGGGGCGAGGGAGATACGCAGTATTTT; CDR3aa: CASTRTGGEGDTQYF
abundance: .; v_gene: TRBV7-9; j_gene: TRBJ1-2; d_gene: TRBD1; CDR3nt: TGTGCCAGCAGCCAAACCGGGACAGTTGATGGCTACACCTTC; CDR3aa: CASSQTGTVDGYTF